These 20 T cell receptor beta chains share one sample of origin, sequenced in a study of read filtering for tumor transcriptome and immune sequencing. From roughly 400 ng of RNA, a library with molecular barcoded alpha/delta and beta/gamma adaptors was made. MiXCR was run by TCRdb on the reads, yielding one entry per CDR3 protein. Counted here are 35,000 to 40,000 distinct CDR3 sequences, around 15% occurring once; the ten biggest clones make up 18%. The sequencing input was a population of CD138-negative cells sorted from bone marrow. The receptor source for this set is a donor at least 40 years old with multiple myeloma.

The table lists this clonotype with many counts. V gene TRBV4-1 combines with J gene TRBJ2-3; 9 bases align to TRBD2. V lost 4 bases and J lost 0; bases outside the gene matches: 2. CDR3 length equals 15 residues. The germline V gene encodes CDR1 MGHRA and CDR2 YSYEKL. This CDR3 reads CASSPSGVSTDTQYF. The CDR3 DNA is TGCGCCAGCAGCCCTAGCGGGGTTAGCACAGATACGCAGTATTTT.

The table lists this clonotype with many counts. The V gene is TRBV27, the J gene TRBJ1-5; 9 bases agree with TRBD1. The junction had 10 bases not matched to a gene; V was cut back by 6 bases and J by 7 bases. Germline V lookup: CDR1 MNHEY, CDR2 SMNVEV (reference sequence). This CDR3 comprises 15 residues. The CDR3 loop is CASRRDRDQFQPQHF. As DNA, the CDR3 is TGTGCCAGCAGGCGGGACAGGGACCAATTCCAGCCCCAGCATTTT.

The table lists this clonotype with many counts. The rearrangement links TRBV12-3 or TRBV12-4 to TRBJ1-5; 7 nucleotides agree with TRBD1. With 6 bases clipped from V and 2 bases from J, the junction kept 7 bases outside the gene matches. The CDR3 loop spans 15 amino acids. CDR3 sequence reads: CASRAQGTGNQPQHF. CDR3 sequence (DNA): TGTGCCAGCAGGGCACAGGGGACGGGCAATCAGCCCCAGCATTTT.

This clonotype was counted at least ten times. An end of the junction does not agree with germline; a read error may underlie this. V gene TRBV5-1 combines with J gene TRBJ1-1; D remains unclear. The CDR3 has 14 amino acids. CDR1 is SGHRS and CDR2 is YFSETQ in the germline V gene. The CDR3, as DNA: TGTGCCAGCAGTTTAGCGTCCGTGAACACTGAAGCTTTCTTT. It codes for CASSLASVNTEAFF. The full variable domain, with the rest looked up from reference TRBV5-1 and TRBJ1-1, is KAGVTQTPRYLIKTRGQQVTLSCSPISGHRSVSWYQQTPGQGLQFLFEYFSETQRNKGNFPGRFSGRQFSNSRSEMNVSTLELGDSALYLCASSLASVNTEAFFGQGTRLTVV.

This clonotype was seen a few times. The rearrangement joins TRBV27 to TRBJ2-1; tentatively, D is TRBD2 (5 bases). The ends were cut back, 4 bases at V and 4 bases at J, with 8 bases in the middle. The CDR3 loop spans 13 amino acids. The germline gives CDR1 MNHEY, CDR2 SMNVEV (reference sequence). The CDR3 reads CASSYEGYNEQFF. CDR3 bases: TGTGCCAGCAGTTACGAGGGATACAATGAGCAGTTCTTC.

This clonotype has ten or more counts. The gene calls are TRBV7-9 and TRBJ2-5, with 9 bases lining up with TRBD2. The CDR3 loop spans 16 amino acids. Germline lookup yields CDR1 SEHNR and CDR2 FQNEAQ (reference sequence). The V segment lost 5 bases and the J segment 5 bases; nucleotides outside the gene matches: 12. The CDR3 nucleotides read TGTGCCAGCAGCATACCTAGCGGGGATGGAGGGGAGACCCAGTACTTC. Its protein product is CASSIPSGDGGETQYF.

The table lists this clonotype with many counts. V gene TRBV12-5 combines with J gene TRBJ1-1, with no clear D. V was shortened by 2 bases and J by 0 bases, with 4 bases between the two germline ends. The germline gives CDR1 LGHNT, CDR2 FRNRAP. The CDR3 is 13 amino acids. The CDR3 region is CASGLMVNTEAFF. The CDR3 DNA follows: TGTGCTAGTGGTTTGATGGTGAACACTGAAGCTTTCTTT.

This chain links TRBV27 with TRBJ2-1; 9 nucleotides agree with TRBD1. The germline CDR1 and CDR2 sequences are MNHEY and SMNVEV (reference sequence). The J segment lost 7 bases and the V segment lost 6 bases, leaving 4 bases of the junction unmatched. This CDR3 contains 13 residues. DNA of the CDR3: TGTGCCAGCAGCTGGGGACAGGGTAATGAGCAGTTCTTC. This sequence encodes CASSWGQGNEQFF.

This clonotype was found many times. The rearrangement uses TRBV4-3 and TRBJ2-3; no clear D. Germline V gives CDR1 LGHNA, CDR2 YSLEER. The germline V and J ends were trimmed by 1 base and 5 bases, with 10 bases remaining between them. This CDR3 has 14 amino acids. The DNA for the CDR3 is TGCGCCAGCAGCCAAGCTAATAACGGAGATACGCAGTATTTT. It codes for CASSQANNGDTQYF.

The sample holds many counts of this clonotype. V and J are TRBV5-1 and TRBJ2-2; 8 nucleotides align to TRBD1. Germline V lookup: CDR1 SGHRS, CDR2 YFSETQ. The length of the CDR3 is 12 residues. The trim removed 5 bases at V and 13 bases at J, leaving 7 bases unmatched. The DNA for the CDR3 is TGCGCCAGCAGGACAGACAGGGGTACGCTGTTTTTT. Translated, it gives CASRTDRGTLFF.

This clonotype appeared once. This may come from a read error, since a much larger clone is one base off. The V call is TRBV15, the J call TRBJ1-1, with TRBD1 as a possible D gene (5 bases). Per germline, CDR1 LNHNV and CDR2 YYDKDF (reference sequence). This CDR3 region has 12 residues. Trimming took off 8 bases at V and 7 bases at J, with 14 bases between the two ends. The CDR3 sequence is CATGQRQNEAFF. The DNA for the CDR3 is TGTGCCACCGGCCAACGACAGAATGAAGCTTTCTTT. The complete variable domain, with remaining parts taken from reference TRBV15 and TRBJ1-1, reads DAMVIQNPRYQVTQFGKPVTLSCSQTLNHNVMYWYQQKSSQAPKLLFHYYDKDFNNEADTPDNFQSRRPNTSFCFLDIRSPGLGDTAMYLCATGQRQNEAFFGQGTRLTVV.

This clonotype was seen repeatedly, ten times or more. The chain carries TRBV6-2 or TRBV6-3 and TRBJ1-2; a possible D gene is TRBD1 (5 bases). Deletions cut 5 bases from V and 3 bases from J, with 13 bases between. Germline V gene sequence: CDR1 MNHEY, CDR2 SVGEGT. The CDR3 consists of 14 residues. The CDR3, as DNA: TGTGCCAGCAGTAATCTGGGGGTCTACTATGGCTACACCTTC. Protein: CASSNLGVYYGYTF.

This clonotype came up a few times. One base away lies a much larger clone, so this may be a sequencing read error. The rearrangement joins TRBV6-5 to TRBJ2-2, with a weak D call TRBD2 (5 bases). CDR1 is MNHEY and CDR2 is SVGAGI in the germline V gene. CDR3 length: 13 amino acids. The CDR3 bases are TGTGCCAGCAGTGTCCAGAACACCGGGGTGCTGTTTTTT. This gives the protein CASSVQNTGVLFF.

This clonotype was detected many times. The V call is TRBV12-3 or TRBV12-4, the J call TRBJ1-1; 10 nucleotides agree with TRBD1. This CDR3 has 13 residues. J gave up 7 bases and V 6 bases, and 5 bases lay outside the gene matches. The CDR3 nucleotides are TGTGCCAGCAGGCGACAGGGGGCCCTTGAAGCTTTCTTT. Translating it yields CASRRQGALEAFF.

Notes on this clonotype: This sequence is one base from a far larger clone and is likely a read error. V gene TRBV7-8 combines with J gene TRBJ2-1; 12 bases are a match to TRBD2. J was trimmed by 6 bases and V by 5 bases; bases with no gene match: 5. Germline V gene data show CDR1 as SGHVS and CDR2 as FQNEAQ. CDR3 length: 15 residues. The CDR3 region is CASSPLAGGPNEQFF. CDR3 DNA sequence: TGTGCCAGCAGCCCCCTAGCGGGGGGGCCCAATGAGCAGTTCTTC.

This clonotype was found many times. V is TRBV7-2 and J is TRBJ2-5; D remains unclear. V dropped 2 bases and J dropped 5 bases, with 12 bases sitting between them. From germline, CDR1 is SGHTA and CDR2 FQGNSA. This CDR3 contains 14 residues. CDR3 nucleotides: TGTGCCAGCAGCTTATCATGGATTAGCGAGACCCAGTACTTC. Amino acids: CASSLSWISETQYF.

This clonotype was seen repeatedly, ten times or more. J is TRBJ2-7 and V is TRBV7-8; the match to TRBD2 covers 9 bases. Germline V gene lookup returns CDR1 SGHVS and CDR2 FQNEAQ. The CDR3 extends over 14 amino acids. The trim removed 5 bases at V and 5 bases at J, leaving 7 bases unmatched. CDR3 loop: CASSARGGWDEQYF. DNA of the CDR3: TGTGCCAGCAGCGCGCGGGGGGGGTGGGACGAGCAGTACTTC.

Ten or more counts support this clonotype. One junction end disagrees with the germline gene, perhaps due to a read error. The chain combines TRBV20-1 with TRBJ2-7; perhaps TRBD1 as D (5 bases). The germline V gene has CDR1 DFQATT and CDR2 SNEGSKA (reference sequence). The CDR3 loop spans 12 amino acids. The DNA of the CDR3 is TGCAGTGCTAGAAAAGGGGAATACGAGCGGTACTTC. It translates to CSARKGEYERYF.

This clonotype was recorded at least ten times. The V call is TRBV7-6, the J call TRBJ2-1, with TRBD2 matching 11 bases. The V gene end was trimmed by 1 base and the J gene end by 5 bases; junction bases not matched to a gene: 4. The V gene's germline CDR1 is SGHVS and CDR2 FNYEAQ. This CDR3 has 16 amino acids. CDR3 nucleotides: TGTGCCAGCAGCTTAGGGGGGACTAGCGGAAACAATGAGCAGTTCTTC. Its translation is CASSLGGTSGNNEQFF.

This clonotype was observed many times. The rearrangement links TRBV20-1 to TRBJ1-1; weak D call: TRBD1 (5 bases). The V end lost 3 bases, the J end lost 5 bases, and 13 bases lay between the germline ends. The CDR3 has 13 amino acids. Per germline, CDR1 DFQATT and CDR2 SNEGSKA (reference sequence). The CDR3 region is CSARPPGGTEAFF. Here the CDR3 DNA reads TGCAGTGCTAGGCCCCCGGGGGGGACTGAAGCTTTCTTT.